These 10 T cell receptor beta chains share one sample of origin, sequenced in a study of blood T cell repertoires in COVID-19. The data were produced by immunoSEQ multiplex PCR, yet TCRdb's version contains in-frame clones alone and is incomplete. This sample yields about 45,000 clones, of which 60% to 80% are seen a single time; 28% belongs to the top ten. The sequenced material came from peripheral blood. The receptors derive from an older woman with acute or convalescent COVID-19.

The CDR3 DNA sequence: TGTGCCAGCAGGCCAATCACTTACGAGCAGTACTTC. It translates to CASRPITYEQYF. The chain combines TRBV2 with TRBJ2-7; D is uncertain. The CDR3 consists of 12 residues. Germline V gene data show CDR1 as SNHLY and CDR2 as FYNNEI. V was shortened by 6 bases and J by 4 bases, with 10 bases between the two germline ends.

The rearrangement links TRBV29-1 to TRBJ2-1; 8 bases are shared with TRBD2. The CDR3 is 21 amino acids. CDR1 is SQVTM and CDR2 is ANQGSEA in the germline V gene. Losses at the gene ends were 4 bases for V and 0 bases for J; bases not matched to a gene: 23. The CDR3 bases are TGCAGCGTTGTCAGGCCTAGGGCCCCCCCGGCCGGGACTAGCTCCTACAATGAGCAGTTCTTC. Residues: CSVVRPRAPPAGTSSYNEQFF.

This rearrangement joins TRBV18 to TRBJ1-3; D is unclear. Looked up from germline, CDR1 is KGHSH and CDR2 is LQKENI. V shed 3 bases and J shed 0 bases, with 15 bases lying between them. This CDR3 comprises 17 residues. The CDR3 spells CASSPQVGSTSGNTIYF. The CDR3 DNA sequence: TGTGCCAGCTCACCCCAAGTCGGGTCGACCTCTGGAAACACCATATATTTT.

The CDR3 here is CASSMGTGPGLGEQYF. CDR3 coding DNA: TGCGCCAGCAGCATGGGGACAGGACCTGGATTGGGAGAGCAGTACTTC. V gene TRBV5-1 combines with J gene TRBJ2-7; 8 nucleotides agree with TRBD1. V lost 4 bases and J lost 7; bases outside the gene matches: 16. This CDR3 has 16 amino acids. CDR1 is SGHRS, CDR2 YFSETQ, per germline. Based on the CDR3 plus reference TRBV5-1 and TRBJ2-7, the full variable domain is KAGVTQTPRYLIKTRGQQVTLSCSPISGHRSVSWYQQTPGQGLQFLFEYFSETQRNKGNFPGRFSGRQFSNSRSEMNVSTLELGDSALYLCASSMGTGPGLGEQYFGPGTRLTVT.

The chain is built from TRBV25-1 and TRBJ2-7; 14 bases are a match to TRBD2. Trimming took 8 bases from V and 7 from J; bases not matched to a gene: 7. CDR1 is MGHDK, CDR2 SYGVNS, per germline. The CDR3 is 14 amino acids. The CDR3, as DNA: TGTGCCAGCGGGACTAGCGGGGGCCTCCTTGAGCAGTACTTC. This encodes CASGTSGGLLEQYF.

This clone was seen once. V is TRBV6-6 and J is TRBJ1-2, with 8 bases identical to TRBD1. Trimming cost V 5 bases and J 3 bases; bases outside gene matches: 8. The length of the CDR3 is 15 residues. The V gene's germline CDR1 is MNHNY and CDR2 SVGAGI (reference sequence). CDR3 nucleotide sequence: TGTGCCAGCAGTCAAACAGGGGGTCTCGACTATGGCTACACCTTC. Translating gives CASSQTGGLDYGYTF.

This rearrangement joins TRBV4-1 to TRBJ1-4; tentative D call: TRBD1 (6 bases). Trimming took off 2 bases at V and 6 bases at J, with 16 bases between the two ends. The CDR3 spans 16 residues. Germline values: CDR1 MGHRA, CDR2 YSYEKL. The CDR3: CASSQRGGRTDEKLFF. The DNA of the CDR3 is TGCGCCAGCAGCCAAAGGGGGGGACGGACGGATGAAAAACTGTTTTTT.

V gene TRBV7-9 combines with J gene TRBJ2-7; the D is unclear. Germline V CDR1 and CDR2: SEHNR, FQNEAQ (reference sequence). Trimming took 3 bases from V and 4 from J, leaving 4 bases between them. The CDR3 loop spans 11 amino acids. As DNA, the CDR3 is TGTGCCAGCAGCTTGAGTTACGAGCAGTACTTC. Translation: CASSLSYEQYF. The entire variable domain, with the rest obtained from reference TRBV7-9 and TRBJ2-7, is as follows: DTGVSQNPRHKITKRGQNVTFRCDPISEHNRLYWYRQTLGQGPEFLTYFQNEAQLEKSRLLSDRFSAERPKGSFSTLEIQRTEQGDSAMYLCASSLSYEQYFGPGTRLTVT.

The DNA for the CDR3 is TGTGCCAGCAGCGCACTAGCGGGGCCATACAATGAGCAGTTCTTC. It translates to CASSALAGPYNEQFF. The chain employs TRBV7-3 and TRBJ2-1; 10 bases are shared with TRBD2. The V segment lost 5 bases and the J segment 4 bases; nucleotides outside the gene matches: 5. The V gene's germline CDR1 is SGHTA and CDR2 FQGTGA. This CDR3 comprises 15 residues.

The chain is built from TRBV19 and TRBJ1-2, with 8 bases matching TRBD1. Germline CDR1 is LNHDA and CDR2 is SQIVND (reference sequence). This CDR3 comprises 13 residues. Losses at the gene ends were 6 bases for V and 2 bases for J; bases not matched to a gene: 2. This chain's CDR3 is CASSTGGNYGYTF. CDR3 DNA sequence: TGTGCCAGTAGCACAGGGGGAAACTATGGCTACACCTTC.